This TCR beta chain is drawn from a study of CD8+ T cells in alopecia areata. Study-wide results and caveats: It was lesional scalp, especially alopecia totalis/universalis, that showed higher clonality than normal scalp. Scalp samples also yield sequences of resident alphabeta T cells from normal skin.

Germline V gene data show CDR1 as FNHDT and CDR2 as SITEND (reference sequence). CDR3 length: 16 residues. V was shortened by 0 bases and J by 0 bases, with 11 bases between the two germline ends. On the basis of CD4, CD8alpha, NKG2D, NKG2ACE and other markers, pooled cutaneous lymph node cells were sorted. RNA was extracted and reverse transcribed into cDNA as the sequencing template. The protocol was immunoSEQ multiplex PCR, while the TCRdb copy is restricted to in-frame clones and leaves out a portion. This repertoire holds around 290,000 clones, and none appear only once. This clone was detected only a few times. Its target is unknown. These gene names are mouse names. The sequence runs out 4 residues before the end of the CDR3; the remainder is reconstructed from the germline J gene.

The sequencing input was CD4+ T cells sorted from a lymph node. The TCR was taken from a C3H/HeJ mouse with alopecia areata. The mouse strain carries the MHC haplotype H2-k. The rearrangement uses TRBV19 and TRBJ2-3; weak D call: TRBD2 (6 bases). The CDR3 reads CASSIVGGPSAETLYF. The CDR3 bases that were read are TGTGCCAGCAGTATAGTTGGGGGACCGAGTGCAGAA. The full variable domain, its missing parts supplied by reference TRBV19 and TRBJ2-3, is GGIITQTPKFLIGQEGQKLTLKCQQNFNHDTMYWYRQDSGKGLRLIYYSITENDLQKGDLSEGYDASREKKSSFSLTVTSAQKNEMAVFLCASSIVGGPSAETLYFGSGTRLTVL.